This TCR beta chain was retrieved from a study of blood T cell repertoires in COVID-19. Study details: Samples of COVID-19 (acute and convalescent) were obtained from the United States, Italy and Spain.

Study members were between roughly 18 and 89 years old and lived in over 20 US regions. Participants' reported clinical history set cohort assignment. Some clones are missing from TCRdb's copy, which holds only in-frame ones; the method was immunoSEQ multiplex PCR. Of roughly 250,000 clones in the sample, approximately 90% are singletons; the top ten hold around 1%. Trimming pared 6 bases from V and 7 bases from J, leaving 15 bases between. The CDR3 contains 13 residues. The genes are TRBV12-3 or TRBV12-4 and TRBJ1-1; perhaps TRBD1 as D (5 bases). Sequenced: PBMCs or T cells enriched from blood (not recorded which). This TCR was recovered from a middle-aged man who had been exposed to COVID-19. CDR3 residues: CASSLTGRNEAFF. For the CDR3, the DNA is TGTGCCAGCAGCCTTACAGGTCGCAATGAAGCTTTCTTT.